This is a list of T cell receptor beta chains from one sample in a study of cytomegalovirus exposure and HLA in healthy donors. Some clones are missing from TCRdb's copy, which holds only in-frame ones; the method was immunoSEQ multiplex PCR. The sample holds about 190,000 clones, around 83% seen once. Sequenced: PBMCs. The receptors originated from a man between 40 and 49 years old in good health and CMV-seropositive. Both conserved end residues are part of each CDR3. D genes are given only for firm matches. Clone size is stated in some rows and not others, as once, few, many or a class when expanded.

15	TRBV9	TRBJ2-1	-	-	TGTGCCAGCAGCACATCTAGCGACTCCTACAATGAGCAGTTCTTC	CASSTSSDSYNEQFF
12	TRBV29-1	TRBJ1-2	-	-	TGCAGCGTCTCAGGGTATAACTATGGCTACACCTTC	CSVSGYNYGYTF
15	TRBV2	TRBJ2-7	TRBD1	-	TGTGCCAGCAGGGAAGCCGGGACAGGGTTCTACGAGCAGTACTTC	CASREAGTGFYEQYF
15	TRBV27	TRBJ1-2	-	-	TGTGCCAGCAGTTTAAAGGGGCGCAGGCTCGAAGGCTACACCTTC	CASSLKGRRLEGYTF
15	TRBV2	TRBJ2-2	TRBD2	-	TGTGCCAGCACGGGGCGGGAGGGCCTCACCGGGGAGCCGTTTTTT	CASTGREGLTGEPFF
14	TRBV18	TRBJ2-7	-	-	TGTGCCAGCTCACCGGTACAGGGAACAGGCGAGCAGTACTTC	CASSPVQGTGEQYF
13	TRBV6-6	TRBJ1-3	-	-	TGTGCCAGCAGTTTGCAGGATGGAAACACCATATATTTT	CASSLQDGNTIYF
15	TRBV5-1	TRBJ2-6	-	-	TGCGCCAGCAGTACCGACAGTACCGGGGCCAACGTCCTGACTTTC	CASSTDSTGANVLTF
14	TRBV7-3	TRBJ2-7	-	once	TGTGCCAGCAGCCCAGGGGCCCCGAGCTACGAGCAGTACTTC	CASSPGAPSYEQYF
13	TRBV10-3	TRBJ2-7	TRBD1	-	TGTGCCGGCAGGGGGCGGCTCTCCTACGAGCAGTACTTC	CAGRGRLSYEQYF
15	TRBV5-5	TRBJ1-3	-	-	TGTGCCAGCAGCTTAGCCCCTACCTCTGGAAACACCATATATTTT	CASSLAPTSGNTIYF
15	TRBV5-1	TRBJ1-1	-	-	TGCGCCAGCAGCTTGGAGTATCGGGGAAACACTGAAGCTTTCTTT	CASSLEYRGNTEAFF
14	TRBV7-2	TRBJ1-1	-	-	TGTGCCAGCAGCTTGAGATTCCCGGGAACTGAAGCTTTCTTT	CASSLRFPGTEAFF
14	TRBV5-1	TRBJ2-1	-	-	TGCGCCAGCAGCTCCGAGGTAGCCCTGAATGAGCAGTTCTTC	CASSSEVALNEQFF
13	TRBV4-3	TRBJ2-5	-	-	TGCGCCAGCAGCCAAGCTTCAGGGGAGACCCAGTACTTC	CASSQASGETQYF
15	TRBV7-9	TRBJ2-2	-	-	TGTGCCAGCAGCTTAACGGGAGATGGCACCGGGGAGCTGTTTTTT	CASSLTGDGTGELFF
12	TRBV19	TRBJ1-2	-	few	TGTGCCAGTAGTCCCCAGGGTTATGGCTACACCTTC	CASSPQGYGYTF
15	TRBV28	TRBJ1-2	TRBD1	-	TGTGCCAGCAGTAAAGGGACAGGGATTATCTATGGCTACACCTTC	CASSKGTGIIYGYTF
15	TRBV5-1	TRBJ1-1	TRBD1	-	TGCGCCAGCAGCTCGGGCGACTGGACAGGTCCTGAAGCTTTCTTT	CASSSGDWTGPEAFF
15	TRBV5-1	TRBJ1-4	TRBD1	-	TGCGCCAGCAGCTTGGGTGGACAGGGGTTTCAAAAACTGTTTTTT	CASSLGGQGFQKLFF
15	TRBV2	TRBJ2-7	TRBD2	-	TGTGCCAGCAGTGAACGGGGACTATCTCGGGAGGAGCAGTACTTC	CASSERGLSREEQYF
15	TRBV19	TRBJ1-2	TRBD1	-	TGTGCCAGTAACGACAGGGCTGGCCCTAACTATGGCTACACCTTC	CASNDRAGPNYGYTF
16	TRBV5-4	TRBJ2-2	TRBD1	-	TGTGCCACCCGCCCGTGGGGACAGGGGTACACCGGGGAGCTGTTTTTT	CATRPWGQGYTGELFF
15	TRBV13	TRBJ2-7	-	-	TGTGCCAGCAGCCGTAGGGGACTCGCATCCTACGAGCAGTACTTC	CASSRRGLASYEQYF
16	TRBV14	TRBJ1-1	-	-	TGTGCCAGCAGCCAACGCCGTCAACAGGAGAACACTGAAGCTTTCTTT	CASSQRRQQENTEAFF
13	TRBV5-1	TRBJ1-2	-	-	TGCGCCAGCAGCTTGGACAGAAACTATGGCTACACCTTC	CASSLDRNYGYTF
17	TRBV6-4	TRBJ2-5	TRBD2	-	TGTGCCAGCAGTCCCACTAGCGGGAGTGGCGGACAAGAGACCCAGTACTTC	CASSPTSGSGGQETQYF
16	TRBV15	TRBJ2-5	TRBD2	-	TGTGCCACCAGCAGAGATGGACTAGCGGGAGGGGAGACCCAGTACTTC	CATSRDGLAGGETQYF
19	TRBV27	TRBJ1-6	TRBD1	few	TGTGCCAGCAGTTTCCAGACAGGGGCAGCATATAACTATAATTCACCCCTCCACTTT	CASSFQTGAAYNYNSPLHF
14	TRBV10-3	TRBJ1-2	-	-	TGTGCCATCAGTGCGGACAGAACTAACTATGGCTACACCTTC	CAISADRTNYGYTF
13	TRBV18	TRBJ2-3	-	-	TGTGCCAGCTCACCACCGGCAGACAGTACGCAGTATTTT	CASSPPADSTQYF
13	TRBV6-1	TRBJ1-5	TRBD1	-	TGTGCCAGTGGGACAGGGGGTAATCAGCCCCAGCATTTT	CASGTGGNQPQHF
13	TRBV27	TRBJ1-1	TRBD1	-	TGTGCCAGCAGTTTCTCAACAGGGGGTAAAGCTTTCTTT	CASSFSTGGKAFF
13	TRBV28	TRBJ2-1	-	-	TGTGCCAGCAGTTTTACCAGCGCCAATGAGCAGTTCTTC	CASSFTSANEQFF
15	TRBV11-2	TRBJ1-1	TRBD1	once	TGTGCCAGCAGCCCCAGGGGGATGGGGAACACTGAAGCTTTCTTT	CASSPRGMGNTEAFF
18	TRBV11-2	TRBJ1-5	-	-	TGTGCCAGCAGCTTTAGGCCCTCCTATGGACAGCTCAATCAGCCCCAGCATTTT	CASSFRPSYGQLNQPQHF
14	TRBV6-1	TRBJ2-7	-	once	TGTGCCAGCATTTTGCAGACAGGCCCCTACGAGCAGTACTTC	CASILQTGPYEQYF
14	TRBV7-2	TRBJ2-2	-	-	TGTGCCAGCAGCTTAGGGGGGCCCACCGGGGAGCTGTTTTTT	CASSLGGPTGELFF
14	TRBV5-1	TRBJ2-5	-	-	TGCGCCAGCAGCTTGGTGCAGGGTGGGGAGACCCAGTACTTC	CASSLVQGGETQYF
15	TRBV9	TRBJ2-7	TRBD2	-	TGTGCCAGCAGCGTAGAGGCGGGAGATAGGTACGAGCAGTACTTC	CASSVEAGDRYEQYF
15	TRBV4-1	TRBJ1-4	-	-	TGCGCCAGCAGCCAGACCGGGACATTCAATGAAAAACTGTTTTTT	CASSQTGTFNEKLFF
14	TRBV6-5	TRBJ1-5	TRBD1	-	TGTGCCAGCCGGACAGGGGTTAGCAATCAGCCCCAGCATTTT	CASRTGVSNQPQHF
16	TRBV5-1	TRBJ2-1	TRBD1	-	TGCGCCAGCAGCTTGGGCTTTGAGACAGGGATCAATGAGCAGTTCTTC	CASSLGFETGINEQFF
14	TRBV7-9	TRBJ1-2	-	-	TGTGCCAGCAGCTTGGGGCCCGAGGACTATGGCTACACCTTC	CASSLGPEDYGYTF
15	TRBV9	TRBJ1-4	-	-	TGTGCCAGCAGCCCGGGCCCGGGAGATAATGAAAAACTGTTTTTT	CASSPGPGDNEKLFF
12	TRBV5-4	TRBJ2-3	-	-	TGTGCCAGCAGCTCTATCACAGATACGCAGTATTTT	CASSSITDTQYF
14	TRBV11-2	TRBJ2-5	-	-	TGTGCCAGCAGCTCCCGGACAGCACAAGAGACCCAGTACTTC	CASSSRTAQETQYF
15	TRBV5-6	TRBJ1-1	-	few	TGTGCCAGCAGCAGAGGAGGGCCCGAGAACACTGAAGCTTTCTTT	CASSRGGPENTEAFF
16	TRBV5-1	TRBJ1-6	TRBD1	-	TGCGCCAGCAGCTTTGGGACAGGGGTCTATAATTCACCCCTCCACTTT	CASSFGTGVYNSPLHF
14	TRBV29-1	TRBJ1-2	-	-	TGCAGCGTTGTAGTCCAGGGGCTCCTCTATGGCTACACCTTC	CSVVVQGLLYGYTF